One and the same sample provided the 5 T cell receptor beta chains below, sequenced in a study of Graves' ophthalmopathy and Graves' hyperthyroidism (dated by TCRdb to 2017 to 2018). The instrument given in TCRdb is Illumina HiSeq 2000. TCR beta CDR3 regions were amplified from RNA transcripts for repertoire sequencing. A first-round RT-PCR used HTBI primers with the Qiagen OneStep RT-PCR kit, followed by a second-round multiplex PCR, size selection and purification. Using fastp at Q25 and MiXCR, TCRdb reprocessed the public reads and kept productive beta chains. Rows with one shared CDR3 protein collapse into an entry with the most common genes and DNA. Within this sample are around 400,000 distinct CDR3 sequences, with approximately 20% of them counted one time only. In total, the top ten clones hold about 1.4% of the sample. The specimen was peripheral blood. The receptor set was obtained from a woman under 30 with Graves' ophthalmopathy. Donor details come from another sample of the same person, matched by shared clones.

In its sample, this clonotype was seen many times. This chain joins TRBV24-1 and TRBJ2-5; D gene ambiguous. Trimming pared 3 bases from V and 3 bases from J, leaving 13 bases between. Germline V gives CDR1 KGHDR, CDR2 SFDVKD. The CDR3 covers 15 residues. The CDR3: CATSDPARSEETQYF. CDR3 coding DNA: TGTGCCACCAGTGATCCGGCCAGGTCGGAAGAGACCCAGTACTTC.

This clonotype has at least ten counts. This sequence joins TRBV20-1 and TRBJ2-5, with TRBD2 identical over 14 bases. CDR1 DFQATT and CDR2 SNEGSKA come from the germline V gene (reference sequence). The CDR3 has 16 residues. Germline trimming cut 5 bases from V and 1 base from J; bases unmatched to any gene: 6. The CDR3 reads CSAPGLAGARQETQYF. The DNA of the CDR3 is TGCAGTGCTCCGGGACTAGCGGGGGCGCGCCAAGAGACCCAGTACTTC.

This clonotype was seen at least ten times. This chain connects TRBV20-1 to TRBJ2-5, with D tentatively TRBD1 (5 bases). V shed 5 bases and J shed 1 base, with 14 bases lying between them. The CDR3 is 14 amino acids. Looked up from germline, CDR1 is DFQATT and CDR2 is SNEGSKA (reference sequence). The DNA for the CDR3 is TGCAGTGCTGGGGCCACAGGATTCCAAGAGACCCAGTACTTC. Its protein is CSAGATGFQETQYF.

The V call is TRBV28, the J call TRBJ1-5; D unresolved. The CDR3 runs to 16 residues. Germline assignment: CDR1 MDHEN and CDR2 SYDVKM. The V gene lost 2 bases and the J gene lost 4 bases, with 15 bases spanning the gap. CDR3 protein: CASSLIANRRNQPQHF. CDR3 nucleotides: TGTGCCAGCAGTTTAATAGCGAATCGTAGGAATCAGCCCCAGCATTTT.

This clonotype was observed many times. CDR3 sequence reads: CASSADFYEQYF. CDR3 nucleotides: TGTGCCAGCAGCGCCGACTTTTACGAGCAGTACTTC. V and J are TRBV9 and TRBJ2-7; D is ambiguous. This CDR3 comprises 12 residues. CDR1 is SGDLS, CDR2 YYNGEE, per germline. V was cut by 3 bases and J by 4 bases, with 8 bases left in between.